A selection of T cell receptor beta chains follows, all from one sample in a study of T cell responses to AZD1222 COVID-19 vaccine. The method was immunoSEQ multiplex PCR; TCRdb's version includes in-frame clones alone and lacks a portion of them. The profile covers roughly 150,000 clones, with roughly nine tenths appearing a single time and over 1% taken by the ten largest. The specimen comprised peripheral blood, sampled 28 days after the second AZD1222 dose. Receptor source: an adult who received the AZD1222 COVID-19 vaccine. Both conserved end residues are part of each CDR3. The D gene is left open where the match is weak. Not all rows give a size; the values are once, few, many and, for expanded clones, a class.

>TRBV7-2|.|.|TRBJ2-5
CASSLSQVETQYF
TGTGCCAGCAGCTTAAGCCAGGTAGAGACCCAGTACTTC
>TRBV3-1/TRBV3-2|.|TRBD1|TRBJ2-7
CASSSGQGYEQYF
TGTGCCAGCAGCTCGGGACAGGGTTACGAGCAGTACTTC
>TRBV6-4|.|.|TRBJ2-2
CASSIGFATGELFF
TGTGCCAGCAGTATAGGGTTTGCCACCGGGGAGCTGTTTTTT
>TRBV15|.|TRBD1|TRBJ1-1
CATSRGRTGVWTEAFF
TGTGCCACCAGCAGGGGGCGGACAGGGGTTTGGACTGAAGCTTTCTTT
>TRBV20-1|.|TRBD1|TRBJ2-7
CSASEGAREQYF
TGCAGTGCTAGTGAGGGGGCGCGTGAGCAGTACTTC
>TRBV3-1/TRBV3-2|few|.|TRBJ1-3
CASSQGRTGNTIYF
TGTGCCAGCAGCCAAGGTAGGACTGGAAACACCATATATTTT
>TRBV9|.|.|TRBJ1-4
CASSPGGTGTNEKLFF
TGTGCCAGCAGCCCCGGGGGTACGGGAACTAATGAAAAACTGTTTTTT
>TRBV7-9|.|TRBD2|TRBJ2-3
CASSLGLAGGGDTQYF
TGTGCCAGCAGCTTAGGACTAGCGGGAGGAGGAGATACGCAGTATTTT
>TRBV10-1|.|.|TRBJ1-4
CASSTGPNEKLFF
TGCGCCAGCAGTACAGGTCCTAATGAAAAACTGTTTTTT
>TRBV28|.|TRBD2|TRBJ2-5
CASSLLASGRAYETQYF
TGTGCCAGCAGTTTATTGGCCAGCGGGAGGGCGTACGAGACCCAGTACTTC
>TRBV12-3/TRBV12-4|.|.|TRBJ2-7
CASSLLSYEQYF
TGTGCCAGCAGTTTACTTTCCTACGAGCAGTACTTC
>TRBV7-3|.|TRBD1|TRBJ1-4
CASSATGGIGEKLFF
TGTGCCAGCAGCGCGACAGGGGGGATAGGTGAAAAACTGTTTTTT
>TRBV7-9|.|TRBD1|TRBJ1-2
CASSPQDREGYTF
TGTGCCAGCAGCCCACAGGACAGGGAAGGCTACACCTTC
>TRBV6-2/TRBV6-3|.|.|TRBJ2-1
CASSLAHNEQFF
TGTGCCAGCAGTTTAGCCCACAATGAGCAGTTCTTC
>TRBV5-4|.|.|TRBJ1-1
CASSPNGGAGTEAFF
TGTGCCAGCAGCCCCAATGGGGGGGCCGGCACTGAAGCTTTCTTT
>TRBV10-3|once|.|TRBJ1-6
CAISDVSNSPLHF
TGTGCCATCAGTGATGTCTCAAATTCACCCCTCCACTTT
>TRBV6-5|.|.|TRBJ1-4
CASGGTASNEKLFF
TGTGCCAGCGGGGGCACGGCGTCTAATGAAAAACTGTTTTTT
>TRBV6-2/TRBV6-3|.|.|TRBJ2-7
CASSIGQTGTGYEQYF
TGTGCCAGCAGTATCGGGCAAACCGGGACGGGGTACGAGCAGTACTTC
>TRBV7-8|.|TRBD2|TRBJ2-5
CASSHRGLAGGSETQYF
TGTGCCAGCAGCCACAGGGGACTAGCGGGGGGTTCCGAGACCCAGTACTTC
>TRBV19|.|TRBD1|TRBJ2-6
CASSPGPGTGYAGANVLTF
TGTGCCAGTAGTCCAGGTCCCGGGACAGGGTACGCTGGGGCCAACGTCCTGACTTTC
>TRBV27|.|.|TRBJ2-2
CASSPSTGDSAGGDTGELFF
TGTGCCAGCAGTCCCTCAACAGGGGACAGCGCCGGGGGCGACACCGGGGAGCTGTTTTTT
>TRBV7-8|.|.|TRBJ1-2
CASSLVSLGNPNYGYTF
TGTGCCAGCAGCTTAGTTAGTTTGGGGAATCCTAACTATGGCTACACCTTC
>TRBV14|.|.|TRBJ1-5
CASSQDPRQPQHF
TGTGCCAGCAGCCAAGATCCCCGTCAGCCCCAGCATTTT
>TRBV2|.|TRBD2|TRBJ2-2
CAKGLAANTGELFF
TGTGCCAAGGGACTAGCGGCTAACACCGGGGAGCTGTTTTTT
>TRBV28|.|TRBD2|TRBJ2-7
CASSLPGLVYEQYF
TGTGCCAGCAGTTTACCCGGACTAGTCTACGAGCAGTACTTC
>TRBV2|.|.|TRBJ1-2
CASSGQVNYGYTF
TGTGCCAGCAGTGGACAGGTCAACTATGGCTACACCTTC
>TRBV24-1|.|TRBD1|TRBJ1-2
CATSSDRAYGYTF
TGTGCCACCAGTTCCGACAGGGCCTATGGCTACACCTTC
>TRBV18|.|TRBD1|TRBJ1-2
CASSPGQGNSDYGYTF
TGTGCCAGCTCACCGGGACAGGGGAATTCGGACTATGGCTACACCTTC
>TRBV6-2/TRBV6-3|.|TRBD1|TRBJ1-5
CASSDHSGGTQPQHF
TGTGCCAGCAGTGACCATTCAGGGGGCACTCAGCCCCAGCATTTT
>TRBV5-1|.|.|TRBJ2-3
CASRPWGLSGDTQYF
TGCGCCAGCCGCCCCTGGGGACTCTCCGGAGATACGCAGTATTTT
>TRBV5-5|.|.|TRBJ2-7
CASSFQGRYEQYF
TGTGCCAGCAGCTTCCAGGGACGGTACGAGCAGTACTTC
>TRBV27|.|.|TRBJ1-5
CASSLYIRGPQHF
TGTGCCAGCAGTTTATATATCAGGGGGCCCCAGCATTTT
>TRBV3-1/TRBV3-2|.|.|TRBJ1-3
CASSQVGGNTIYF
TGTGCCAGCAGCCAAGTTGGTGGAAACACCATATATTTT
>TRBV27|.|TRBD1|TRBJ1-1
CASREGAYRGTEAFF
TGTGCCAGCAGGGAGGGGGCCTACCGGGGCACTGAAGCTTTCTTT
>TRBV25-1|.|TRBD1|TRBJ1-1
CASRTGGITEAFF
TGTGCCAGCAGGACAGGGGGGATCACTGAAGCTTTCTTT
>TRBV9|.|.|TRBJ2-3
CASSVALAASTDTQYF
TGTGCCAGCAGCGTAGCACTAGCAGCAAGCACAGATACGCAGTATTTT
>TRBV27|.|TRBD2|TRBJ2-7
CASSTRTSGQQYF
TGTGCCAGCAGCACAAGGACTAGCGGGCAGCAGTACTTC
>TRBV2|.|.|TRBJ2-2
CASGLKNQANTGELFF
TGTGCCAGCGGACTGAAGAATCAGGCGAACACCGGGGAGCTGTTTTTT
>TRBV9|.|TRBD2|TRBJ2-5
CASSVDLAGMQETQYF
TGTGCCAGCAGCGTAGACCTAGCGGGAATGCAAGAGACCCAGTACTTC
>TRBV5-6|.|.|TRBJ1-2
CASSPRGAAGYTF
TGTGCCAGCAGCCCAAGAGGGGCGGCGGGCTACACCTTC
>TRBV4-3|.|.|TRBJ1-2
CASSQDLNYGYTF
TGCGCCAGCAGCCAAGATCTTAACTATGGCTACACCTTC
>TRBV6-5|.|.|TRBJ1-4
CASSFTGATNEKLFF
TGTGCCAGCAGTTTCACGGGAGCAACTAATGAAAAACTGTTTTTT
>TRBV19|.|.|TRBJ1-2
CASSIDGSPNYGYTF
TGTGCCAGTAGTATTGATGGCAGCCCTAACTATGGCTACACCTTC
>TRBV7-6|.|.|TRBJ2-1
CASSLAPPTSGSSYNEQFF
TGTGCCAGCAGCTTAGCACCCCCCACCTCGGGAAGCTCCTACAATGAGCAGTTCTTC
>TRBV5-1|.|.|TRBJ2-5
CASSAAKGARETQYF
TGCGCCAGCAGCGCCGCCAAAGGGGCTCGGGAGACCCAGTACTTC
>TRBV19|.|TRBD1|TRBJ2-7
CASTRSPGQGAYEQYF
TGTGCCAGTACCCGAAGCCCCGGACAGGGGGCCTACGAGCAGTACTTC
>TRBV7-2|.|TRBD1|TRBJ1-6
CASHKGAHDNSPLHF
TGTGCCAGTCATAAGGGGGCTCACGATAATTCACCCCTCCACTTT
>TRBV27|once|.|TRBJ2-3
CASSLLGTDTQYF
TGTGCCAGCAGTTTATTAGGCACAGATACGCAGTATTTT
>TRBV5-8|.|.|TRBJ1-5
CASSFTGVSNQPQHF
TGTGCCAGCAGCTTTACAGGAGTTAGCAATCAGCCCCAGCATTTT
>TRBV7-9|.|.|TRBJ1-1
CASSLVGRPTPDTEAFF
TGTGCCAGCAGCTTAGTCGGCAGGCCGACCCCGGACACTGAAGCTTTCTTT